This T cell receptor (beta chain) was captured in a study of blood T cell repertoires in COVID-19. Study as a whole: The United States, Italy and Spain were the sources of the acute and convalescent COVID-19 samples.

Methods used by the authors: Researchers report that nucleated cell counts were estimated from reference gene primer amplification. Assay used: immunoSEQ multiplex PCR; TCRdb lists only in-frame clones, some missing. V and J calls and clone size are as listed in that table; D and trimming were resolved from the DNA. This table holds about half a million clones, approximately 90% found once. Participants spanned ages about 18 to 90 years and resided in about 25 US areas. All recovered Cohort 3 donors got two negative PCRs, got clearance, or saw symptom resolution. V gave up 1 base and J gave up 4 bases; unmatched junction bases: 10. CDR3 length: 16 amino acids.

The clonotype was recovered from a woman aged 60 to 75 who had recovered from COVID-19. The sample consisted of PBMCs or T cells enriched from blood (not recorded which). The rearrangement links TRBV5-3 to TRBJ2-7; 8 bases agree with TRBD1. TRBV5-3 is classed as an ORF, of uncertain function. CDR3 coding DNA: TGTGCCAGAAGCTTGATCCCGACAGGGGATTTTTACGAGCAGTACGTC. It translates to CARSLIPTGDFYEQYV.